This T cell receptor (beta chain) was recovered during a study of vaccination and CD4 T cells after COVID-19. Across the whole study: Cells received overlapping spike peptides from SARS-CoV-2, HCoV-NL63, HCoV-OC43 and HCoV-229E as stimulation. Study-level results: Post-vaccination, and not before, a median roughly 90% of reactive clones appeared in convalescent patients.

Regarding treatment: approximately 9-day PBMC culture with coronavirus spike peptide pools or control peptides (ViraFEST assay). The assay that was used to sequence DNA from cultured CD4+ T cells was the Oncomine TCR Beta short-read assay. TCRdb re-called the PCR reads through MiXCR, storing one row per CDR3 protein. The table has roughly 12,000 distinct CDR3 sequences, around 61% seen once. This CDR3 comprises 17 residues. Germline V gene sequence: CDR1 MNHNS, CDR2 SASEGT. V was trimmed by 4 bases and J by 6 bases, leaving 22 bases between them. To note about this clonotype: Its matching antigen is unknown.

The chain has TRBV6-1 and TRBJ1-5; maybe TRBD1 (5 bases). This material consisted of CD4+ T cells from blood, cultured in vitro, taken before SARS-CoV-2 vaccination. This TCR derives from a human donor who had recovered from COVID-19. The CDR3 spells CASSAATGPHAAQPQHF. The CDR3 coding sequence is TGTGCCAGCAGTGCCGCTACAGGCCCCCACGCTGCTCAGCCCCAGCATTTT.